This T cell receptor (beta chain) was obtained from a study of shared clonotypes between healthy human individuals. On the study more broadly: CD4 naive cells filled three plates per donor, CD4 memory three, CD8 naive two and CD8 memory one. Study conclusions and caveats: For naive CD4 cells, 4% to 5% of clonotypes were shared across a few donors. All-four-donor shared clonotypes had higher generation probabilities than non-shared clonotypes did.

Terminally differentiated effector memory CD45RA+ cells were excluded from the naive CD8 cells, which were CD45RO-negative and positively selected for CCR7. Trimming removed 5 bases from V and 3 bases from J; junction bases left unmatched: 11. The germline CDR1 and CDR2 sequences are LNHDA and SQIVND (reference sequence). The CDR3 sequence is 16 residues long. Using immunoSEQ multiplex PCR, the repertoire was profiled, and TCRdb retains in-frame clones only, with some absent. The sample records some 1,900,000 clones, about 95% being singletons. Of note for this clone: Its antigen is undetermined.

The receptor comes from a man aged 18 to 29 in good health. The V and J genes are TRBV19 and TRBJ1-1; the match to TRBD1 covers 8 bases. Material: naive CD8+ T cells sorted from blood. CDR3 loop: CASSPWTGYGDTEAFF. The CDR3 nucleotides read TGTGCCAGTAGTCCCTGGACAGGGTACGGGGACACTGAAGCTTTCTTT.